This T cell receptor (beta chain) was recovered during a study of beta chain features in type 1 diabetes. The CDR3 spans 15 residues. V was cut by 4 bases and J by 0 bases, with 11 bases left in between. Germline CDR1 SGHNT, CDR2 YYREEE (reference sequence). In its sample, this clone was seen a few times. Its antigen remains unidentified. Study-level results: Comparison showed that naive, central memory and Treg TCRB repertoires appeared more similar among patients than among healthy donors. Any PCR bias toward short templates would affect both groups alike.

Sorting that relied on CD45RO/CCR7/CD25/CD127/CD95/CD27 yielded CD4+ naive, central memory, regulatory and stem cell-like memory cells. Every isolated RNA sample was fully reverse transcribed, so sequencing captured expressed TCRB transcripts. TCRdb's copy holds only in-frame clones and misses some; the assay was immunoSEQ multiplex PCR. The sample has 150,000 or so clones, over 8.5% seen once. The source is a man aged 18 to 29 in good health. Sequencing input: central memory CD4+ T cells from blood. V and J are TRBV5-4 and TRBJ2-1, with a tentative D call TRBD1 (6 bases). The CDR3 DNA follows: TGTGCCAGCAGCCCAGGGACAAACTCCTACAATGAGCAGTTCTTC. Its translation: CASSPGTNSYNEQFF.